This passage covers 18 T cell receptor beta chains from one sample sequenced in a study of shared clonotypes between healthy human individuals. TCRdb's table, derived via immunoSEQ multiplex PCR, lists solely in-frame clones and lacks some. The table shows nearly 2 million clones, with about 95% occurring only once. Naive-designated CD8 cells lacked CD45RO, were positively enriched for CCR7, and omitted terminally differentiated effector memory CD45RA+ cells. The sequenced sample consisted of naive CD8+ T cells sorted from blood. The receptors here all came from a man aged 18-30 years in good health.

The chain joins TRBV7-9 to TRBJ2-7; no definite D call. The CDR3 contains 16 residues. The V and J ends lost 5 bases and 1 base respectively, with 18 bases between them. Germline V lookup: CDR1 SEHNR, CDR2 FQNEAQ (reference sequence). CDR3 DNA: TGTGCCAGCAGCCCTCCGCGGCCTACCGAATCCTACGAGCAGTACTTC. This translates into CASSPPRPTESYEQYF.

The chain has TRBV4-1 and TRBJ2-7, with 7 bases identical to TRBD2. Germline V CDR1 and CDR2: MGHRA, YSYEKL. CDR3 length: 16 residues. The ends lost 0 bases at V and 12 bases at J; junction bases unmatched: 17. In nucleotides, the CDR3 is TGCGCCAGCAGCCAAGAATGGGGGACTAAGGTCGAAGGGTTGTACTTC. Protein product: CASSQEWGTKVEGLYF.

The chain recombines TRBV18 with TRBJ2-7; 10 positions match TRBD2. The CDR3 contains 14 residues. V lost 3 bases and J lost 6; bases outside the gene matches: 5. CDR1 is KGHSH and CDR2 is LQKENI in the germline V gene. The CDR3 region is CASSPGTSAGEQYF. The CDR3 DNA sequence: TGTGCCAGCTCACCGGGGACTAGCGCGGGCGAGCAGTACTTC. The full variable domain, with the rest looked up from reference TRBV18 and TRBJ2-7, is NAGVMQNPRHLVRRRGQEARLRCSPMKGHSHVYWYRQLPEEGLKFMVYLQKENIIDESGMPKERFSAEFPKEGPSILRIQQVVRGDSAAYFCASSPGTSAGEQYFGPGTRLTVT.

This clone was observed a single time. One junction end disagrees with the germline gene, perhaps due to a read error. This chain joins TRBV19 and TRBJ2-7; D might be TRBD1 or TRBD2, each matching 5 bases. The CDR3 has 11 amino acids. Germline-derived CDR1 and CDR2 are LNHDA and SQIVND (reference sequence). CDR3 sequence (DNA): TGTGCCAGTAGGGGGACCTATGAGCAGTACTTC. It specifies CASRGTYEQYF.

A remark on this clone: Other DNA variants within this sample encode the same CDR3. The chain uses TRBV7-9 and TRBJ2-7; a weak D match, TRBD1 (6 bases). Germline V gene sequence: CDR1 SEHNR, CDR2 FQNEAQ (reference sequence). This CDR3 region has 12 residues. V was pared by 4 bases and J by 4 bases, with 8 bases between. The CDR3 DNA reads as TGTGCCAGCAGCTCGACAGGATACGAGCAGTACTTC. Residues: CASSSTGYEQYF.

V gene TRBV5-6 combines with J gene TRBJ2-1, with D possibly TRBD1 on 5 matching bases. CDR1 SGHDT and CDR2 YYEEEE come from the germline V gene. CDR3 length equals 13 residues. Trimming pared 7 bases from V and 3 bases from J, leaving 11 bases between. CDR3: CASAIGDYNEQFF. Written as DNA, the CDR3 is TGTGCCAGCGCGATAGGGGACTACAATGAGCAGTTCTTC. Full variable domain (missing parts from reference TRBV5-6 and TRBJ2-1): DAGVTQSPTHLIKTRGQQVTLRCSPKSGHDTVSWYQQALGQGPQFIFQYYEEEERQRGNFPDRFSGHQFPNYSSELNVNALLLGDSALYLCASAIGDYNEQFFGPGTRLTVL.

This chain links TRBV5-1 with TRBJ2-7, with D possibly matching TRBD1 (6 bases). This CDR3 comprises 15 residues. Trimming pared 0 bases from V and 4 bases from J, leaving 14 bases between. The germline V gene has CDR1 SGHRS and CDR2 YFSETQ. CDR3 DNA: TGCGCCAGCAGCTTGGAGGGGGTGATCGGATACGAGCAGTACTTC. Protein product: CASSLEGVIGYEQYF.

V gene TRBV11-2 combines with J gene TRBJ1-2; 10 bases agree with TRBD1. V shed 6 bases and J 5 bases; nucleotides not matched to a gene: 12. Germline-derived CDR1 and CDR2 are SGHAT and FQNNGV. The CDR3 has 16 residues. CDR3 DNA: TGTGCCAGCAGTCGACTGACAGGGGGCGATGGATATGGCTACACCTTC. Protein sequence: CASSRLTGGDGYGYTF.

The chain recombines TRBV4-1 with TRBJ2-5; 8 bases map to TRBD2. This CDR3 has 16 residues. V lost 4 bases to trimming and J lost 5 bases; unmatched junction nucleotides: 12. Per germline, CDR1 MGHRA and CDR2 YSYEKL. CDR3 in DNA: TGCGCCAGCAGCCCCGTTCCGGCGGGAGGCCGTGAGACCCAGTACTTC. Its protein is CASSPVPAGGRETQYF.

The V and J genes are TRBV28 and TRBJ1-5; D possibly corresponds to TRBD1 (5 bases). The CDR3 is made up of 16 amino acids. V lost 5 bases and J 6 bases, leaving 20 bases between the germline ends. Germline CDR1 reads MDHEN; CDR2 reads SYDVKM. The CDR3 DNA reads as TGTGCCAGCAGTCAAACCCGGACGGACGACAGTCAGCCCCAGCATTTT. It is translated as CASSQTRTDDSQPQHF.

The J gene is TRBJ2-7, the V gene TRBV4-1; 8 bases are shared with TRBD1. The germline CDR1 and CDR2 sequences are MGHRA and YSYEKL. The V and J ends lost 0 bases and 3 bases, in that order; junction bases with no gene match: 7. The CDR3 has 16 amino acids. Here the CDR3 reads CASSQEPQGAVYEQYF. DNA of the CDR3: TGCGCCAGCAGCCAAGAGCCCCAGGGGGCGGTCTACGAGCAGTACTTC.

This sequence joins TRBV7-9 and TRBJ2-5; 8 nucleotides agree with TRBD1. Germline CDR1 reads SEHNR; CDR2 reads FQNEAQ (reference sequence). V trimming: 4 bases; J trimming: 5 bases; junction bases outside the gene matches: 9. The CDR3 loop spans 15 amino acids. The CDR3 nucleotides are TGTGCCAGCAGCTACCGGGACAGGATGGGGGAGACCCAGTACTTC. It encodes CASSYRDRMGETQYF.

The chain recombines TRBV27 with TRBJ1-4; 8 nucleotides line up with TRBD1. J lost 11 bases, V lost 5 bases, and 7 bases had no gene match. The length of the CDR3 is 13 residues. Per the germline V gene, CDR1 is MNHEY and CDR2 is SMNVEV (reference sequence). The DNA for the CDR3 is TGTGCCAGCAGTACCGTGACAGGGGCCAAACTGTTTTTT. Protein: CASSTVTGAKLFF.

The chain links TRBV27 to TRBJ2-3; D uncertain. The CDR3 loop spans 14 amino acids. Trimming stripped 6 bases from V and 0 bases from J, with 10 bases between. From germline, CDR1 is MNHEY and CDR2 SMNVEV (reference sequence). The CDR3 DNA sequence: TGTGCCAGCAGACGCGGCCTGAGCACAGATACGCAGTATTTT. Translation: CASRRGLSTDTQYF.

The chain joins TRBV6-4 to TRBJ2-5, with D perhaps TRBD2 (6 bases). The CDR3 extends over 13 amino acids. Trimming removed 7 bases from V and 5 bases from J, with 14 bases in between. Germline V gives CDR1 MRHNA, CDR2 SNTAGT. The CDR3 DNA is TGTGCCAGCACGAGACTAGAGGCGGAGACCCAGTACTTC. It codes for CASTRLEAETQYF.

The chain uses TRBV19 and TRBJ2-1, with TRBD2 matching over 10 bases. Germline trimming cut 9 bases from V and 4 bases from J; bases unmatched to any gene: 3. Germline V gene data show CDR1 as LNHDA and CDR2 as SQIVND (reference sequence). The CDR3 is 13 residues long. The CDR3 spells CASGTSAYNEQFF. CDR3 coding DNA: TGTGCCAGCGGGACTAGCGCTTACAATGAGCAGTTCTTC. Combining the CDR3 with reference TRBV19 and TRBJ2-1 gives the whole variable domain DGGITQSPKYLFRKEGQNVTLSCEQNLNHDAMYWYRQDPGQGLRLIYYSQIVNDFQKGDIAEGYSVSREKKESFPLTVTSAQKNPTAFYLCASGTSAYNEQFFGPGTRLTVL.

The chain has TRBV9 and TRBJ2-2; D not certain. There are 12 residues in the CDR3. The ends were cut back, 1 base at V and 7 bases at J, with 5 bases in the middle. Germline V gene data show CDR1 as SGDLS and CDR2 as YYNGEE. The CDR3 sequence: CASSVPVGELFF. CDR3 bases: TGTGCCAGCAGCGTACCGGTCGGGGAGCTGTTTTTT. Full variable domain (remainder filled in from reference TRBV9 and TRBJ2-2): DSGVTQTPKHLITATGQRVTLRCSPRSGDLSVYWYQQSLDQGLQFLIQYYNGEERAKGNILERFSAQQFPDLHSELNLSSLELGDSALYFCASSVPVGELFFGEGSRLTVL.

CDR3 sequence reads: CASRPRTGAGANVLTF. The CDR3 DNA follows: TGTGCCAGCAGGCCGCGTACAGGGGCTGGGGCCAACGTCCTGACTTTC. The chain has TRBV6-6 and TRBJ2-6; 7 bases line up with TRBD1. The length of the CDR3 is 16 residues. Germline assignment: CDR1 MNHNY and CDR2 SVGAGI (reference sequence). The junction had 7 bases not matched to a gene; V was cut back by 6 bases and J by 2 bases.